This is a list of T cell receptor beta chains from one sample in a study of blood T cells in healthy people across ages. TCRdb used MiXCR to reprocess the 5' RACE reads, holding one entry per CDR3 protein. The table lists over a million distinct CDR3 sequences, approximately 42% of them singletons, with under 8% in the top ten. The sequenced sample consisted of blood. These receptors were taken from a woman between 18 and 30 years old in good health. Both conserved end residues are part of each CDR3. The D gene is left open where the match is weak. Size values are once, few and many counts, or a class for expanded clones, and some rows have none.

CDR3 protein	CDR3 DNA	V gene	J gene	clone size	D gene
CASRATSGTSTDTQYF	TGTGCCAGCAGGGCGACTAGCGGGACTAGCACAGATACGCAGTATTTT	TRBV12-3/TRBV12-4	TRBJ2-3	few	TRBD2
CASSGGSEGGNEQFF	TGTGCCAGCAGCGGAGGAAGCGAGGGGGGAAATGAGCAGTTCTTC	TRBV4-2	TRBJ2-1	.	.
CASSGSASFTDTQYF	TGTGCCAGCAGCGGAAGTGCTTCGTTCACAGATACGCAGTATTTT	TRBV7-6	TRBJ2-3	.	.
CASSLSDSNQPQHF	TGTGCCAGCAGTTTATCCGACAGCAATCAGCCCCAGCATTTT	TRBV27	TRBJ1-5	many	.
CASGNRGRNEQFF	TGTGCCAGCGGCAACAGGGGACGGAATGAGCAGTTCTTC	TRBV6-1	TRBJ2-1	few	TRBD1
CASSLYWLARTDTQYF	TGTGCCAGCAGTTTATATTGGCTAGCTCGCACAGATACGCAGTATTTT	TRBV28	TRBJ2-3	.	.
CSAKDRNYGYTF	TGCAGTGCCAAAGACAGGAACTATGGCTACACCTTC	TRBV20-1	TRBJ1-2	.	.
CASRRQGNEKLFF	TGTGCCAGCAGACGACAGGGAAATGAAAAACTGTTTTTT	TRBV12-3/TRBV12-4	TRBJ1-4	.	TRBD1
CASRTGTGGPGELFF	TGTGCCAGCAGGACCGGGACAGGGGGTCCCGGGGAGCTGTTTTTT	TRBV7-9	TRBJ2-2	.	TRBD1
CSGRAGGANTGELFF	TGCAGCGGTCGGGCGGGGGGGGCCAACACCGGGGAGCTGTTTTTT	TRBV29-1	TRBJ2-2	few	TRBD2
CASSLEVVAHCYGYTF	TGTGCCAGCAGTTTAGAGGTGGTAGCTCATTGCTATGGCTACACCTTC	TRBV12-3/TRBV12-4	TRBJ1-2	.	.
CASNGQGQGGSSSPLHF	TGTGCCAGCAACGGGCAGGGACAGGGCGGTTCAAGTTCACCCCTCCACTTT	TRBV9	TRBJ1-6	.	TRBD1
CASSPLGQMSSYNEQYF	TGTGCCAGCAGCCCCCTCGGACAGATGAGCTCCTACAATGAGCAGTACTTC	TRBV3-1	TRBJ2-7	once	.
CASRMTGPTYNEQFF	TGCGCCAGCAGGATGACGGGGCCCACCTACAATGAGCAGTTCTTC	TRBV10-2	TRBJ2-1	once	.
CTSSLGQGSYEQYF	TGTACCAGCAGCTTAGGCCAGGGCTCCTACGAGCAGTACTTC	TRBV7-3	TRBJ2-7	.	.
CAGSPTTGIGNEQFF	TGTGCCGGCAGCCCCACAACAGGGATAGGCAATGAGCAGTTCTTC	TRBV6-6	TRBJ2-1	.	.
CASSLAQQGSYEQYF	TGTGCCAGCAGCTTAGCACAGCAGGGGAGCTACGAGCAGTACTTC	TRBV7-9	TRBJ2-7	once	.
CASTGLVGLDTQYF	TGCGCCAGCACCGGACTAGTAGGGCTAGATACGCAGTATTTT	TRBV5-1	TRBJ2-3	.	TRBD2
CAIMDSQETQYF	TGTGCCATCATGGACAGCCAAGAGACCCAGTACTTC	TRBV10-3	TRBJ2-5	few	.
CASSSGQTQFF	TGTGCCAGCAGTTCCGGGCAGACCCAGTTCTTC	TRBV27	TRBJ2-1	.	.
CASSGRMSAEAFF	TGTGCCAGCAGCGGAAGGATGAGCGCTGAAGCTTTCTTT	TRBV9	TRBJ1-1	.	.
CASRGLAGAPDTQYF	TGTGCCAGCAGGGGGCTAGCGGGAGCCCCAGATACGCAGTATTTT	TRBV2	TRBJ2-3	.	TRBD2